A selection of T cell receptor beta chains follows, all from one sample in a study of beta chain features in type 1 diabetes. The table came from immunoSEQ multiplex PCR; TCRdb's copy has only in-frame clones and leaves some out. Of fewer than 450,000 clones in the sample, 13% were seen once. The sequencing sample was made of naive CD4+ T cells from blood. Source of these receptors: a woman aged 18-30 years with type 1 diabetes. Each CDR3 is given with its conserved first and last residue. Fields, in order: J gene, V gene, clone size, D gene, CDR3 DNA, CDR3 protein. A D gene is named only where the DNA matches it firmly. A row's size may be missing; if present it is once, few, many or a size class.

>TRBJ1-2|TRBV5-5|NA|NA
TGTGCCAGCAGCTCGTCGCGCGGGAACTCCTATGGCTACACCTTC
CASSSSRGNSYGYTF
>TRBJ1-1|TRBV28|few|NA
TGTGCCAGCAGACCTCACAGGGCCCCACTTACAGCTTTCTTT
CASRPHRAPLTAFF
>TRBJ2-3|TRBV5-4|NA|TRBD2
TGTGCCAGCAGCCGAACGGGACTAGGGGGCACAGATACGCAGTATTTT
CASSRTGLGGTDTQYF
>TRBJ1-1|TRBV5-4|NA|TRBD1
TGTGCCAGCAGCCAAGGACAGGGGTTTGGAGCTTTCTTT
CASSQGQGFGAFF
>TRBJ1-1|TRBV10-3|few|NA
TGTGCCATCAGTGGGGGAGTAATGAACACTGAAGCTTTCTTT
CAISGGVMNTEAFF
>TRBJ1-2|TRBV28|NA|NA
TGTGCCAGCAGTTTACAGGGTCAGGGCTACACCTTC
CASSLQGQGYTF
>TRBJ1-2|TRBV30|NA|NA
TGTGCCTGGAGTAGGAAGCAGGCGTCGTATGGCTACACCTTC
CAWSRKQASYGYTF
>TRBJ2-7|TRBV18|NA|TRBD1
TGTGCCAGCTCACCACCGGGGGGGACAGGGGAACTCGAGCAGTACTTC
CASSPPGGTGELEQYF
>TRBJ2-3|TRBV19|NA|TRBD1
TGTGCCAGTTCGGACAGGCCTCACACAGATACGCAGTATTTT
CASSDRPHTDTQYF
>TRBJ1-2|TRBV7-9|few|TRBD1
TGTGCCAGCAGCTTATTAGCGCTGGGACAGGGCTCCTTC
CASSLLALGQGSF
>TRBJ2-1|TRBV27|NA|TRBD2
TGTGCCAGCAGTCCTCGGTGGAAGCGGGAGGGTTACAATGAGCAGTTCTTC
CASSPRWKREGYNEQFF
>TRBJ1-4|TRBV18|few|TRBD1
TGTGCCAGCTCACCGGGACAGGGGGCTGAAAAACTGTTTTTT
CASSPGQGAEKLFF
>TRBJ2-1|TRBV7-2|few|TRBD1
TGTGCCAGCAGCCAGCGGACAGGGATTAATGAGCAGTTCTTC
CASSQRTGINEQFF
>TRBJ2-7|TRBV6-6|few|TRBD2
TGTGCCAGCAGTCCCCAAAGCGGGAGAAGGTACGAGCAGTACTTC
CASSPQSGRRYEQYF
>TRBJ2-5|TRBV9|few|NA
TGTGCCAGCAGCGTAGGGGGCGGGATAAGCGGGGAGACCCAGTACTTC
CASSVGGGISGETQYF
>TRBJ2-7|TRBV10-3|few|TRBD2
TGTGCCATCACCGGTGCGGGAGTTGGCGAGCAGTACTTC
CAITGAGVGEQYF
>TRBJ2-5|TRBV2|few|NA
TGTGCCAGCACCTTACAAGAGACCCAGTACTTC
CASTLQETQYF
>TRBJ2-7|TRBV11-1|NA|NA
TGTGCCAGCAGCTTAGCGAGGGACTCAAGCTCCTACGAGCAGTACTTC
CASSLARDSSSYEQYF
>TRBJ1-1|TRBV30|few|NA
TGTGCCTGGACCAGGGAACGGGACACTGAAGCTTTCTTT
CAWTRERDTEAFF
>TRBJ1-1|TRBV30|NA|NA
TGTGCCTTTGGGACTGTCGGATCCTACCAAGTTGAAGCTTTCTTT
CAFGTVGSYQVEAFF
>TRBJ2-1|TRBV7-3|few|NA
TGTGCCAGCAGCTACCGACCGAACGGTGGGGCTGAGCAGTTCTTC
CASSYRPNGGAEQFF
>TRBJ1-2|TRBV7-9|few|NA
TGTGCCAGCAGCCAGGGTGGAGGCTACACCTTC
CASSQGGGYTF
>TRBJ2-1|TRBV27|few|TRBD1
TGTGCCAGCAGTTCCGGGACAGGGGGATACAATGAGCAGTTCTTC
CASSSGTGGYNEQFF
>TRBJ2-2|TRBV30|few|NA
TGTGCCTGGAAGGGCAGGGTGAACACCGGGGAGCTGTTTTTT
CAWKGRVNTGELFF
>TRBJ1-5|TRBV9|few|TRBD1
TGTGCCAGCAGCGTAGGCAGGGGGCATCAGCCCCAGCATTTT
CASSVGRGHQPQHF
>TRBJ1-2|TRBV11-3|NA|TRBD1
TGTGCCAGCAGCCCCCGAGGGGACAGCTCCTATGGCTACACCTTC
CASSPRGDSSYGYTF
>TRBJ1-2|TRBV19|NA|NA
TGTGCCAGTAGTTTGTCTTATGGCTACACCTTC
CASSLSYGYTF
>TRBJ2-1|TRBV11-3|few|TRBD2
TGTGCCAGCATGGTTCGGACTAGCGGGTCCAATGAGCAGTTCTTC
CASMVRTSGSNEQFF
>TRBJ1-5|TRBV2|few|NA
TGTGCCAGCAGTGAAGGACAAGGCAATCAGCCCCAGCATTTT
CASSEGQGNQPQHF
>TRBJ2-1|TRBV6-5|few|NA
TGTGCCAGCAGTCAGGGGCAGCCTTGGGGTGAGCAGTTCTTC
CASSQGQPWGEQFF
>TRBJ2-3|TRBV20-1|NA|NA
TGCAGTGCTAGAGCTTCTAATACGCAGTATTTT
CSARASNTQYF